The 15 T cell receptor beta chains in this list originate from one sample, sequenced in a study of early T cells in non-severe SARS-CoV-2 infection (dated by TCRdb to the early 2020s). The library was made by 5' RACE. TCRdb records NextSeq 500 as the sequencer. The public sequencing data were trimmed at Q25 with fastp and processed into clonotypes with MiXCR by TCRdb, which kept only in-frame beta chains. Duplicate CDR3 protein sequences are folded into a single record with the most common DNA and genes. This sample has approximately 83,000 distinct CDR3 sequences in its table, and 14% of those were observed once. The ten largest account for roughly 9.7% of the sample. What was sequenced was whole blood. Source of these receptors: an adult who was a healthcare worker with PCR-confirmed SARS-CoV-2 infection or an uninfected control (not recorded which).

This clonotype came up a few times. The chain combines TRBV6-5 with TRBJ2-5; a weak D match, TRBD2 (6 bases). This CDR3 is 11 amino acids long. Between the trimmed V and J ends, which lost 7 bases and 5 bases, there was a span of 8 bases. The germline V gene has CDR1 MNHEY and CDR2 SVGAGI. The CDR3 reads CASTRGETQYF. CDR3 DNA: TGTGCCAGCACCCGGGGGGAGACCCAGTACTTC.

This clonotype came up a few times. This chain joins TRBV11-3 and TRBJ2-2; 9 nucleotides line up with TRBD1. Germline CDR1 SGHNT, CDR2 YENEEA. The V and J ends lost 5 bases and 2 bases, in that order; junction bases with no gene match: 3. The CDR3 extends over 15 amino acids. DNA of the CDR3: TGTGCCAGCAGCCCGGGACAGGGCAACACCGGGGAGCTGTTTTTT. Translation gives CASSPGQGNTGELFF.

V usage is TRBV28 and J usage is TRBJ1-2; the D is unclear. This CDR3 has 14 amino acids. In germline, CDR1 is MDHEN, CDR2 SYDVKM. V gave up 3 bases and J gave up 2 bases, with 10 bases separating them. The DNA for the CDR3 is TGTGCCAGCAGTTTTCCAGTTTCGAACTATGGCTACACCTTC. This encodes CASSFPVSNYGYTF.

The sample holds many counts of this clonotype. The rearrangement uses TRBV7-2 and TRBJ1-6; tentatively, D is TRBD1 (6 bases). Germline V gene lookup returns CDR1 SGHTA and CDR2 FQGNSA. This CDR3 has 12 residues. CDR3 DNA sequence: TGTGCGTCGGGACACAATAATTCACCCCTCCACTTT. Protein product: CASGHNNSPLHF. The complete variable domain, with remaining parts taken from reference TRBV7-2 and TRBJ1-6, reads GAGVSQSPSNKVTEKGKDVELRCDPISGHTALYWYRQSLGQGLEFLIYFQGNSAPDKSGLPSDRFSAERTGGSVSTLTIQRTQQEDSAVYLCASGHNNSPLHFGNGTRLTVT.

V usage is TRBV29-1 and J usage is TRBJ2-2; D may be TRBD1 (5 bases). The CDR3 spans 16 residues. The V gene lost 8 bases and the J gene lost 4 bases, with 23 bases spanning the gap. CDR1 SQVTM and CDR2 ANQGSEA come from the germline V gene. CDR3 in DNA: TGCAGCACCTCTTCACCGGGTGGGCAGGGCACCGGGGAGCTGTTTTTT. This encodes CSTSSPGGQGTGELFF.

This clonotype was seen a handful of times. The V gene is TRBV7-9, the J gene TRBJ2-7, with D unclear. Germline V gives CDR1 SEHNR, CDR2 FQNEAQ (reference sequence). The V and J ends lost 2 bases and 1 base respectively, with 6 bases between them. The CDR3 contains 13 residues. The chain's CDR3 is CASSLSPSYEQYF. The CDR3, as DNA: TGTGCCAGCAGCTTATCTCCATCCTACGAGCAGTACTTC.

This clonotype was observed at least ten times. The chain has TRBV12-3 or TRBV12-4 and TRBJ1-5; 7 positions agree with TRBD1. CDR3 length: 16 amino acids. The V gene end was trimmed by 5 bases and the J gene end by 6 bases; junction bases not matched to a gene: 13. In nucleotides, the CDR3 is TGTGCCAGCAGTATCCGTGGAGGGGGCGAGAGTCAGCCCCAGCATTTT. Its protein product is CASSIRGGGESQPQHF.

This clonotype occurred a few times. The chain joins TRBV3-1 to TRBJ1-6; tentative D call: TRBD1 (5 bases). CDR3 length: 14 residues. Germline assignment: CDR1 LGHDT and CDR2 YNNKEL (reference sequence). Trimming shortened V by 0 bases and J by 11 bases, and 11 bases separated the two germline ends. The CDR3: CASSQEGDVAPLHF. CDR3 DNA: TGTGCCAGCAGCCAAGAGGGGGACGTGGCACCCCTCCACTTT.

This sequence joins TRBV29-1 and TRBJ2-5, with 7 bases that match TRBD2. Germline assignment: CDR1 SQVTM and CDR2 ANQGSEA. CDR3 size: 10 residues. V lost 8 bases, J lost 4 bases, and 1 base stayed unmatched. The DNA for the CDR3 is TGCAGCTCGGGGGGAGAGACCCAGTACTTC. Protein product: CSSGGETQYF.

This clonotype showed up many times. The V and J genes are TRBV20-1 and TRBJ1-1, with 7 bases lining up with TRBD1. Losses at the gene ends were 5 bases for V and 5 bases for J; bases not matched to a gene: 11. Per germline, CDR1 DFQATT and CDR2 SNEGSKA (reference sequence). The CDR3 extends over 14 amino acids. CDR3 nucleotide sequence: TGCAGTGCTGCTCCGGGACAGAGAGTTACTGAAGCTTTCTTT. The encoded protein is CSAAPGQRVTEAFF.

This clonotype was detected only a few times. This chain uses TRBV28 with TRBJ2-1; TRBD1 might be the D (6 bases). The CDR3 is 12 amino acids. Germline V gene data show CDR1 as MDHEN and CDR2 as SYDVKM. V was trimmed by 10 bases and J by 8 bases, leaving 15 bases between them. The chain's CDR3 is CATVQGQHEQFF. CDR3 coding DNA: TGTGCCACCGTTCAGGGGCAGCATGAGCAGTTCTTC.

This clonotype has just a few counts. The chain links TRBV5-6 to TRBJ1-1; TRBD1 is a possible D gene (5 bases). Trimming removed 3 bases at V and 4 bases at J, with 19 bases between. The CDR3 sequence is 16 residues long. Germline V gives CDR1 SGHDT, CDR2 YYEEEE. CDR3 DNA: TGTGCCAGCAGCTCCCCAGGGTCCACCAAGGGCACTGAAGCTTTCTTT. It is translated as CASSSPGSTKGTEAFF.

The V and J genes are TRBV6-1 and TRBJ2-1; 8 bases agree with TRBD1. CDR1 and CDR2 (germline): MNHNS, SASEGT. The length of the CDR3 is 13 residues. With V trimmed by 4 bases and J by 12 bases, 8 bases remained unmatched. CDR3 sequence (DNA): TGTGCCAGCAGTGTCAGGGGGCCCCTAGGGCAGTTCTTC. As protein: CASSVRGPLGQFF.

The table lists this clonotype with a few counts. This chain uses TRBV20-1 with TRBJ2-5; possibly TRBD2 for D (7 bases). The length of the CDR3 is 12 residues. CDR1 is DFQATT, CDR2 SNEGSKA, per germline (reference sequence). Trimming removed 4 bases at V and 5 bases at J, with 11 bases between. The CDR3 here is CSATRGAETQYF. The CDR3 DNA reads TGCAGTGCTACACGGGGGGCGGAGACCCAGTACTTC.

This clonotype was recorded a few times. The rearrangement links TRBV29-1 to TRBJ1-1; TRBD1 might be the D (6 bases). Trimming took off 4 bases at V and 5 bases at J, with 14 bases between the two ends. The CDR3 consists of 13 residues. CDR1 is SQVTM and CDR2 is ANQGSEA in the germline V gene. The CDR3 DNA reads TGCAGCGTTGGGACGGGGGCCCGAACTGAAGCTTTCTTT. This sequence encodes CSVGTGARTEAFF.